This TCR beta chain was recovered during a study of blood T cell repertoires in COVID-19. Across the study: Italy, Spain and the United States were the sources of the convalescent and acute COVID-19 samples. T cells, B-cell-depleted T cells, or PBMCs supplied cDNA or gDNA.

Patients from Seattle were sampled longitudinally, starting during active infection. Authors' analysis steps: Amplifying reference gene primers gave estimates of nucleated cell counts. The table came from immunoSEQ multiplex PCR; TCRdb's copy has only in-frame clones and leaves some out. Clone size and the V and J calls come from that table; the DNA yielded D and trimming. The repertoire consists of 250,000 to 400,000 clones, with approximately 88% occurring once and the leading ten covering about 1.5%. V lost 3 bases and J 3 bases, leaving 8 bases between the germline ends. This CDR3 has 13 residues. Germline lookup yields CDR1 SNHLY and CDR2 FYNNEI.

The sequencing sample was made of peripheral blood. This TCR was sampled from a woman aged 30 to 39 with COVID-19, enrolled during active disease. The V call is TRBV2, the J call TRBJ1-1; D uncertain. The CDR3 coding sequence is TGTGCCAGCAGTGATCTGGGCCACACTGAAGCTTTCTTT. It yields the protein CASSDLGHTEAFF.